This T cell receptor delta chain was identified in a study of γδ T cells in repeated Plasmodium falciparum infection (dated by TCRdb to the early 2020s). Regarding the research as a whole: The natural-infection arm enrolled Malian children exposed to intense seasonal malaria transmission and compared the Malian children with Australian children matched for age and gender. Four or five malaria-naive U.S. adults underwent four controlled human malaria infections by bites from P. falciparum NF54-infected Anopheles stephensi mosquitoes over about 640 days. Samples from controlled-infection subjects were taken at baseline, right before selected infections, and 21 days after each infection. Malian gammadelta TCR repertoires were analysed cross-sectionally during no-transmission periods and were analysed longitudinally across acute febrile malaria episodes. Using both natural infection in Mali and controlled human malaria infection, the study looked at the way repeated Plasmodium falciparum infection shapes the human gammadelta T cell repertoire. Broader findings and caveats from the paper: In Vdelta2-negative gammadelta TCR repertoires, which were largely Vdelta1+, repeated controlled infections appeared to drive waves of new clonotype selection. Across time and infection, the Vgamma9/Vdelta2+ TCR repertoires showed a highly stable polyclonal makeup, with many TCRgamma sequences overlapping between individuals. Because the controlled-infection cohort was small, analysis of inter-individual variability in gammadelta T cell responses was limited. Compared with the repertoires of Australian children, the Vdelta2-negative gammadelta TCR repertoires of Malian children appeared more clonally expanded, less diverse and less shared. Generalizability was limited because the Malian cohort was drawn from a small rural village of predominantly one ethnic group.

Vgamma9/Vdelta2+ and Vdelta2-negative gammadelta T cell populations were flow-sorted from peripheral blood mononuclear cells for bulk TCR repertoire analysis. Library preparation used multiplex PCR. The sequencing machine was an Illumina MiSeq. From each sorted gammadelta T cell sample, both TCR gamma (TRG) and TCR delta (TRD) chains were sequenced. The paper's processing steps were these. The repertoire analyses used clonotype tree plots, the accumulated frequency of the top 20 clonotypes, and diversity index (DI) and D75 metrics. Clonotypes were called again by TCRdb from the public reads via CATT, and duplicate nucleotide sequences were then merged into one entry. TCRdb, not the original authors, processed these V and J calls. A total of more than 70,000 delta-chain clones appear in this sample, 0.85% to 1% of them only once. Together, the top ten hold over 8.5% of the sample. V is reduced by 1 base and J by 0 bases, leaving a spacing of 11 bases between them. The germline V gene yields GEAIGNYY for CDR1 and EKD for CDR2. The CDR3 measures 15 amino acids from cysteine to phenylalanine. Of all the DNA, just the CDR3 is kept, 45 bases in frame from base 1.

This clone was seen ten or more times. Its antigen specificity is not known. The protein given by TCRdb reflects a much larger clone and differs at residue 8 from this DNA's translation, likely from a read error; the protein shown is the DNA's translation. Material: gamma-delta T cells from blood. The source of this sequence is a pool of human donors (malaria-infected and uninfected, not separated). The rearranged segments are TRDV2 and TRDJ1; the D segment could be TRDD3, given 6 matching bases. No J segment appears in TCRdb, so it was assigned here by matching the sequence to germline. The CDR3 reads CACDTGGGHTDKLIF. The base sequence is TGTGCCTGTGACACGGGGGGAGGCCACACCGATAAACTCATCTTT.